This entry features one T cell receptor (beta chain) sequence. The data derive from a study of blood T cell repertoires in COVID-19. Background on the study: Samples taken during acute and convalescent COVID-19 were collected in the United States, Italy and Spain. PBMCs, B-cell-depleted T cells, or T cells were the source of the cDNA or gDNA that made up the material.

Participants had their cohort set by participant-reported clinical history. Original handling: Estimation of nucleated cell counts was performed using reference gene primer amplification. Profiled with immunoSEQ multiplex PCR; TCRdb holds only in-frame clones, not every one. Clone size and V and J calls were adopted from that table, with D and trimming inferred from the DNA. The data contain almost 400,000 clones, 88% of them singletons. The CDR3 has 18 residues. Germline loops: CDR1 SGHRS, CDR2 YFSETQ. V was clipped by 3 bases and J by 0 bases; unmatched bases: 10. The chain has TRBV5-1 and TRBJ1-3, with 9 bases lining up with TRBD1. The source material was PBMCs or T cells enriched from blood (not recorded which). This sequence was found in a woman in her 30s with acute COVID-19. The CDR3 loop is CASSSGPGQGFSGNTIYF. The DNA for the CDR3 is TGCGCCAGCAGCTCCGGCCCGGGACAGGGCTTCTCTGGAAACACCATATATTTT.